This paragraph reports one T cell receptor beta chain. Its cognate antigen is unknown. This specimen comes from a study of CXCR3-negative and CXCR3-positive naive CD8 T cells. Study-wide points: TRB CDR3s were more hydrophobic in CXCR3-positive than in CXCR3-negative naive cells. No difference in surface CD5 was seen between naive subsets, and TCR strength was inferred from TRB CDR3 properties.

Carrying UMI labels, the TRB cDNA libraries were prepared through 5' RACE. TCRdb re-called the 5' RACE reads and shows each CDR3 protein once, DNA omitted. The sample is made up of 100,000 to 150,000 distinct CDR3 sequences, and the top ten hold 0.41% of it. Naive CD8+ T cells showed a CD45RO-CCR7+CD27+CD95- phenotype. There are 11 residues in the CDR3. CDR1 SQVTM and CDR2 ANQGSEA come from the germline V gene. The source material was naive CXCR3+ CD8+ T cells from blood. Subset indicated: CD45RO-CCR7+CD27+CD95- naive CD8+ T cells expressing CXCR3 (TNR3+). The chain carries TRBV29-1 and TRBJ2-2. This TCR was recovered from a human donor in good health. Some clones in this sample may be carry-over from other donors' samples. Here the CDR3 reads CSVSTDGELFF.